This T cell receptor (beta chain) is from a study of cytomegalovirus exposure and HLA in healthy donors. General observations from the study: As was reported, the HLA-A and HLA-B alleles of most subjects were accurately predicted from TCR beta sequences.

Germline CDR1 is KGHSH and CDR2 is LQKENI. V lost 3 bases and J lost 5; bases outside the gene matches: 1. The CDR3 has 13 residues. This clone was observed a handful of times. Its antigen is undetermined. This PCR relied on a set of 60 Vbeta primers and 13 Jbeta primers. Clones were sequenced by immunoSEQ multiplex PCR, and TCRdb holds only the in-frame ones, with some missing. This table has 90,000 to 110,000 clones, under 85% appearing once. The sample taken for sequencing was PBMCs. The chain employs TRBV18 and TRBJ1-5; 7 nucleotides align to TRBD1. The TCR originated in a woman between 50 and 59 years old in good health and CMV-seropositive. The CDR3 loop is CASSPGTDQPQHF. As DNA, the CDR3 is TGTGCCAGCTCACCGGGGACAGATCAGCCCCAGCATTTT.